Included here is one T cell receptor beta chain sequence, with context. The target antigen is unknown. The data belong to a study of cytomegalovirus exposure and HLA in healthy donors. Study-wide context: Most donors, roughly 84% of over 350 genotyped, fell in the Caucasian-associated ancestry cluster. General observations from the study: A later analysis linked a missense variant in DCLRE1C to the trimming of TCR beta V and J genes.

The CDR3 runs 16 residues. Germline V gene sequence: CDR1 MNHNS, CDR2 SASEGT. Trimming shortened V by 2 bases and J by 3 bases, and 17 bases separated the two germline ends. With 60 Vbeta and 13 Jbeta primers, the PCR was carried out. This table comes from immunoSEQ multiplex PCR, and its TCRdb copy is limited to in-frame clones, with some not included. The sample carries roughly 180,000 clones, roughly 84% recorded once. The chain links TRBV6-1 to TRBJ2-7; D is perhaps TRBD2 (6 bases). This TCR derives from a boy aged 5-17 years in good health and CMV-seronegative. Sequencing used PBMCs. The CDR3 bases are TGTGCCAGCAGTGAAAGCGGGTGGAAGGATGACTACGAGCAGTACTTC. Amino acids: CASSESGWKDDYEQYF.